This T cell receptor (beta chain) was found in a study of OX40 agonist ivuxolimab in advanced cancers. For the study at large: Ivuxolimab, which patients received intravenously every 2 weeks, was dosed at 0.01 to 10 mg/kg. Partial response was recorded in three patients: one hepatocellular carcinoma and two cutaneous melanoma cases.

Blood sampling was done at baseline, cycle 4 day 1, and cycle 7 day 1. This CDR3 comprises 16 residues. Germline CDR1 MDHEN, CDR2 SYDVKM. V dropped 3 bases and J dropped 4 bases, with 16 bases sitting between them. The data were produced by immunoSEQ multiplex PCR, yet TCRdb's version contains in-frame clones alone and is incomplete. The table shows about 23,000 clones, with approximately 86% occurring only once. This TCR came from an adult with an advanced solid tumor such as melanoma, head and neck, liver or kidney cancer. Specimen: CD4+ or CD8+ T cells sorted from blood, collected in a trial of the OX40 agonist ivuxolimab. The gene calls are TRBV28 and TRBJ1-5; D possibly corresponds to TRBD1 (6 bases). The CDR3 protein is CASSLVLGAQNQPQHF. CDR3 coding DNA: TGTGCCAGCAGTTTGGTATTGGGGGCGCAAAATCAGCCCCAGCATTTT.